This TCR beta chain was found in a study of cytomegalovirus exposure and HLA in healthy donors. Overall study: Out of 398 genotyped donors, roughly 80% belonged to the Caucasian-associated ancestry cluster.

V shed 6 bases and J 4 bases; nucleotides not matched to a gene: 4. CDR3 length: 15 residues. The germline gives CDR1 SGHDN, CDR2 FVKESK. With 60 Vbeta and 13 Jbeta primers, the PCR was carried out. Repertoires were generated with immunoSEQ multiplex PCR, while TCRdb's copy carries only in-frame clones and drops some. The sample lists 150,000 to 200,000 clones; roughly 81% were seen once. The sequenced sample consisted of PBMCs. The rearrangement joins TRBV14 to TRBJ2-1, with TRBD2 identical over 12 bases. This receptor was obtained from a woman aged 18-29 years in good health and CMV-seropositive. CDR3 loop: CASRPTSGGYNEQFF. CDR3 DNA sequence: TGTGCCAGCAGGCCGACTAGCGGGGGTTACAATGAGCAGTTCTTC.